These 11 T cell receptor beta chains originate from one sample sequenced in a study of Graves' ophthalmopathy and Graves' hyperthyroidism. RNA served as the template for amplifying TCR beta CDR3 regions. HTBI primers were used in a first-round RT-PCR, which preceded a second-round multiplex PCR. From the multiplex PCR reads, TCRdb called clonotypes with MiXCR, one entry per CDR3 protein. The sample lists about 400,000 distinct CDR3 sequences; around 18% were seen once. The sample was peripheral blood. The receptors were sampled from a woman under 30 with Graves' ophthalmopathy.

This clonotype has at least ten counts. This chain connects TRBV6-5 to TRBJ1-6, with D maybe TRBD1 (5 bases). The CDR3 totals 15 residues. Trimming cost V 4 bases and J 6 bases, with 13 bases left between them. CDR1 and CDR2 (germline): MNHEY, SVGAGI. The CDR3 sequence is CASSSGQVRNSPLHF. CDR3 bases: TGTGCCAGCAGTTCCGGACAAGTCCGTAATTCACCCCTCCACTTT.

This chain joins TRBV12-3 or TRBV12-4 and TRBJ1-5; D may be TRBD1 (6 bases). The CDR3 is made up of 17 amino acids. The V gene lost 6 bases and the J gene lost 6 bases, with 24 bases spanning the gap. The CDR3: CASSIHTTGRERQPQHF. CDR3 bases: TGTGCCAGCAGCATCCACACCACAGGGAGAGAACGTCAGCCCCAGCATTTT.

This clonotype turned up a few times. The rearrangement uses TRBV20-1 and TRBJ2-7; D unclear. The V gene's germline CDR1 is DFQATT and CDR2 SNEGSKA (reference sequence). V lost 2 bases, J lost 2 bases, and 10 bases lay in between. The CDR3 covers 13 residues. CDR3 in amino acids: CSARPQSPYEQYF. CDR3 DNA sequence: TGCAGTGCTAGACCTCAGTCCCCCTACGAGCAGTACTTC.

This clonotype was picked up many times. The chain joins TRBV7-2 to TRBJ2-7; 10 bases fit TRBD2. The trim removed 5 bases at V and 6 bases at J, leaving 10 bases unmatched. Germline CDR1 SGHTA, CDR2 FQGNSA. The CDR3 extends over 15 amino acids. As DNA, the CDR3 is TGTGCCAGCAGCGATCAGCGGGGGGGCCGAAGCGAGCAGTACTTC. This gives the protein CASSDQRGGRSEQYF.

This clonotype was detected many times. The chain has TRBV6-2 or TRBV6-3 and TRBJ1-2; the D is unclear. V was shortened by 0 bases and J by 6 bases, with 14 bases between the two germline ends. CDR3 size: 15 residues. Per the germline V gene, CDR1 is MNHEY and CDR2 is SVGEGT. In nucleotides, the CDR3 is TGTGCCAGCAGTTACTCGCAACTCACCAGGAATGGCTACACCTTC. Encoded protein: CASSYSQLTRNGYTF.

This clonotype was seen many times. V is TRBV14 and J is TRBJ2-5; 8 nucleotides agree with TRBD2. Germline V gene sequence: CDR1 SGHDN, CDR2 FVKESK. The CDR3 runs to 12 residues. V lost 8 bases, J lost 7 bases, and 6 bases stayed unmatched. CDR3 residues: CASASGRGTQYF. CDR3 in DNA: TGTGCCAGCGCGAGCGGGAGAGGGACCCAGTACTTC.

This clonotype has a count of ten or more. The chain carries TRBV12-3 or TRBV12-4 and TRBJ1-2, with 9 positions matching TRBD1. The CDR3 loop spans 17 amino acids. J gave up 2 bases and V 6 bases, and 13 bases lay outside the gene matches. The CDR3 sequence is CASSLLATGGSNYGYTF. Here the CDR3 DNA reads TGTGCCAGCAGCCTTCTTGCCACAGGGGGCTCCAACTATGGCTACACCTTC.

This clonotype was seen a handful of times. The rearrangement joins TRBV12-3 or TRBV12-4 to TRBJ2-5; 14 bases agree with TRBD2. Trimming cost V 5 bases and J 1 base; bases outside gene matches: 9. The CDR3 length is 18 residues. The DNA for the CDR3 is TGTGCCAGCAGTCTATCTACGACTAGCGGGAGGGCCCAAGAGACCCAGTACTTC. Translation: CASSLSTTSGRAQETQYF.

This clonotype was detected many times. The chain combines TRBV28 with TRBJ1-6; no clear D. The V gene's germline CDR1 is MDHEN and CDR2 SYDVKM. The germline V and J ends were trimmed by 3 bases and 7 bases, with 13 bases remaining between them. The CDR3 is made up of 15 amino acids. CDR3 DNA: TGTGCCAGCAGTTTGAGGCGGAGCGTGAATTCACCCCTCCACTTT. This translates into CASSLRRSVNSPLHF.

At least ten counts were recorded for this clonotype. This chain uses TRBV11-2 with TRBJ2-7, with D possibly matching TRBD1 (5 bases). The CDR3 has 15 amino acids. Trimming removed 5 bases at V and 5 bases at J, with 19 bases between. Germline V CDR1 and CDR2: SGHAT, FQNNGV. The CDR3 spells CASSPPGAGINEQYF. In DNA, the CDR3 is TGTGCCAGCAGCCCACCTGGAGCAGGGATAAACGAGCAGTACTTC.

For this clonotype: Being one base from a much bigger clone, this may be a read error. V gene TRBV2 combines with J gene TRBJ2-2; weak D call: TRBD2 (5 bases). The CDR3 consists of 15 residues. Germline CDR1 is SNHLY and CDR2 is FYNNEI. The CDR3, as DNA: TGTGCCAGCACTTACGGACGGCTGAACACCGGGGAGCTGCTTTTT. Its translation is CASTYGRLNTGELLF.